The following is a T cell receptor beta chain sequence with its context. Its antigen remains unidentified. Base quality data are lacking; no much larger clone is found one base away. This sample is part of a study of T-cell memory formation after mild COVID-19 (dated by TCRdb to the early 2020s). The study in broad terms: Most TCR sequence clusters were specific to one of the two donors. The cohort was made up of two young adult volunteers, one female and one male, who were previously healthy. T-cell clones expanding and contracting after mild COVID-19 in two donors were tracked by longitudinal TCRalpha and TCRbeta repertoire sequencing. What the work shows at the level of the full study, not this receptor alone: Clones contracting from day 15 to 85 had balanced CD4/CD8 phenotypes, while a second wave expanding from day 15 to 37 was biased towards CD4+. Contracting CD4+ clones turned up mainly in the CM and EM memory subsets, whereas EMRA was where CD8+ clones were enriched. The detection of some responding clones in pre-infection memory suggests that pre-existing cross-reactive memory T cells joined the SARS-CoV-2 response. SARS-CoV-2 specificity of the second-wave clones peaking on day 37 was not confirmed. Only a couple of mild cases were covered by the study, and larger cohorts that include severe cases with pre-infection samples were considered necessary.

PBMCs were isolated by Ficoll-Paque density gradient centrifugation. Including the terminal cysteine and phenylalanine, the CDR3 comprises 14 residues. Of all the DNA, just the CDR3 is kept, 42 bases in frame from base 1. CDR1 SEHNR and CDR2 FQNEAQ are derived from the germline V gene (reference sequence). V was cut back by 8 bases and J by 1 base, leaving a gap of 14 bases between them. TCRdb records Illumina NovaSeq 6000 as the sequencer. TCRalpha and TCRbeta cDNA libraries were constructed by 5'RACE with constant-segment primers, with sample barcodes and unique molecular identifiers being introduced. RNA was extracted from every sample with Trizol reagent. The libraries were amplified in two PCR steps, and the second step added a second sample barcode and Illumina TruSeq adapters. Sequencing of the libraries was done on an Illumina NovaSeq, producing 2 x 150 bp paired-end reads. The study's processing was this. With migec v1.2.7, reads were demultiplexed and then collapsed into UMI-guided consensus sequences. With mixcr v2.1.11, UMI consensuses were aligned to TRA and TRB V and J templates and assembled into clonotypes. A clonotype was counted as expanded or contracted only if both edgeR and NoisET called the change significant, with noise models trained on biological replicates. edgeR calls used a false discovery rate-adjusted p below 0.01 and a log2 fold-change threshold of 1. As an exploratory analysis of dynamics, PCA with hierarchical clustering was applied to max-normalized trajectories of the 1000 most abundant clonotypes. Separately sequenced CD4+ and CD8+ repertoires were used to assign the CD4 or CD8 phenotype of responding clones. The public reads were run again by TCRdb, first through fastp at Q25 and then through MiXCR, and only productive beta chains were kept. Each entry merges the rows of one CDR3 protein and shows their most common DNA and genes. The V and J calls follow TCRdb's processing rather than the paper's. This sample is represented by roughly 110,000 distinct CDR3 sequences; around an eighth of them were singletons. Jointly, the top ten make up around 25% of the sample.

The sequence is built from TRBV7-9 and TRBJ2-5; possibly the D gene is TRBD1, per 7 matching bases. What was sequenced was PBMCs or a T cell subset sorted from them (not recorded which). This sequence was found in an adult woman who had mild COVID-19 (a few samples of this study predate the infection). The sample titles of this study are shuffled in the database, so cell type and time point are left out; the donor was told from shared clones. The CDR3 protein: CASRGGTAQETQYF. The nucleotide sequence reads as follows: TGTGCCAGCCGTGGGGGGACAGCCCAAGAGACCCAGTACTTC.